This T cell receptor beta chain was retrieved from a study of blood T cell repertoires in COVID-19. Study at large: The United States, Italy and Spain were the sources of the acute and convalescent COVID-19 samples. PBMCs, B-cell-depleted T cells, or T cells were the source of the cDNA or gDNA that made up the material.

Deletions cut 10 bases from V and 2 bases from J, with 9 bases between. Looked up from germline, CDR1 is LNHDA and CDR2 is SQIVND (reference sequence). The CDR3 covers 12 residues. Original data processing: Amplification with reference gene primers provided the estimates of nucleated cell counts. Sequenced by immunoSEQ multiplex PCR; TCRdb stores in-frame clones only, minus some. The V and J calls and clone size are taken from that table; D and trimming were inferred from the DNA. The data show roughly 77,000 clones, about 90% seen once. The sequencing sample was made of peripheral blood. The chain uses TRBV19 and TRBJ2-4; D gene unclear. The receptor comes from a man aged 50-60 years with active COVID-19. The CDR3 DNA sequence: TGTGCCAAAACTGACTCCAAAAACATTCAGTACTTC. This gives the protein CAKTDSKNIQYF.